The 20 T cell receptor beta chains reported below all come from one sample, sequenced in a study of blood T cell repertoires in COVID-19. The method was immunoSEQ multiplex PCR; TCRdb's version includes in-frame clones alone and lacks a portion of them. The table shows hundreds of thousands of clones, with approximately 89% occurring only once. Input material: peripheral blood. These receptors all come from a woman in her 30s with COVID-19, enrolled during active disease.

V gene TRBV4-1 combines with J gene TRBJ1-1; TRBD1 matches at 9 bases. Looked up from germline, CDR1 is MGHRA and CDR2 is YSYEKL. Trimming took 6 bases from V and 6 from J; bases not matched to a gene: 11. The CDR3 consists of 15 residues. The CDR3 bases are TGCGCCAGCAGTTCCGAACAGGGGGCGCTGGCTGAAGCTTTCTTT. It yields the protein CASSSEQGALAEAFF.

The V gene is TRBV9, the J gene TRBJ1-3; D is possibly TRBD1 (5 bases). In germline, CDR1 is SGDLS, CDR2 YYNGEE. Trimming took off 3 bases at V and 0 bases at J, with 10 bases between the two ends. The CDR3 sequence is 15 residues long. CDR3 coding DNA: TGTGCCAGCAGCGCCGGCGGGGGCTCTGGAAACACCATATATTTT. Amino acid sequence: CASSAGGGSGNTIYF.

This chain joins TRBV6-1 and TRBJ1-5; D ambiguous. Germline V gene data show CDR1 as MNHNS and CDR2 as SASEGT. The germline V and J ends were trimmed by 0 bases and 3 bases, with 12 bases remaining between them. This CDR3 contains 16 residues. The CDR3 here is CASSEAIIQNNQPQHF. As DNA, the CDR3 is TGTGCCAGCAGTGAAGCGATAATTCAGAACAATCAGCCCCAGCATTTT.

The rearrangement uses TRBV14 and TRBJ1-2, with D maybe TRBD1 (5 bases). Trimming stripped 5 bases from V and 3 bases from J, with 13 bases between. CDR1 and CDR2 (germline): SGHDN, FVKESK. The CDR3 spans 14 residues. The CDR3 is CASSAGIPYYGYTF. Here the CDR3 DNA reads TGTGCCAGCAGCGCAGGGATTCCCTACTATGGCTACACCTTC.

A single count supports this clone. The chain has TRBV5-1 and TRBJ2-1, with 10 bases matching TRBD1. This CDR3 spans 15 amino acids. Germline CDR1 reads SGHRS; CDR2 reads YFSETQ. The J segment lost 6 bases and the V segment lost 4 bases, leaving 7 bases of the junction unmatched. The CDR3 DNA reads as TGCGCCAGCAGCCTGGGACAGGGGTCTTTCAATGAGCAGTTCTTC. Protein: CASSLGQGSFNEQFF.

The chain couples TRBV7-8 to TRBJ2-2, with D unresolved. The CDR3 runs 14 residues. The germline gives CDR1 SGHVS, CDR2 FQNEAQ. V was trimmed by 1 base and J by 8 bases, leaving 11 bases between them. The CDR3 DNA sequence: TGTGCCAGCAGCTTAGAACTTCATATAGGGGAGCTGTTTTTT. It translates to CASSLELHIGELFF.

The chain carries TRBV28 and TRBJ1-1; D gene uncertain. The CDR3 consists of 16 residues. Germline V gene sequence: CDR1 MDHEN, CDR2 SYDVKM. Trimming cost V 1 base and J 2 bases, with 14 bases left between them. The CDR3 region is CASSLYVQNPNTEAFF. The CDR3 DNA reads TGTGCCAGCAGTTTATACGTACAGAACCCAAACACTGAAGCTTTCTTT.

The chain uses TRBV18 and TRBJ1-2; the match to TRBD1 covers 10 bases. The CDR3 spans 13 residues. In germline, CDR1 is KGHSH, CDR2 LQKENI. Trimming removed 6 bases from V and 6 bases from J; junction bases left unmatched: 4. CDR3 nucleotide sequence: TGTGCCAGCTCTCGCGGGACAGGGGATGGCTACACCTTC. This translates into CASSRGTGDGYTF.

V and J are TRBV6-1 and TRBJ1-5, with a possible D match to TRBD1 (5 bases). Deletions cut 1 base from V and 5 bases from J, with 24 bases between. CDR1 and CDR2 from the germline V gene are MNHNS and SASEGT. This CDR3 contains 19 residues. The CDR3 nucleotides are TGTGCCAGCAGTGAAGAGGGTCGGGTGGGGGGTAATGGGTATCAGCCCCAGCATTTT. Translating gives CASSEEGRVGGNGYQPQHF.

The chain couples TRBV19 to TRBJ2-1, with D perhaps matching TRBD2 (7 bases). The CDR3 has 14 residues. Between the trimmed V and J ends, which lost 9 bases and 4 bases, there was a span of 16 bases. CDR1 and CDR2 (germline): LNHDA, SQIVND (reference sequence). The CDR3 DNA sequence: TGTGCCAGCCTTGGGGGGGCCCTATACAATGAGCAGTTCTTC. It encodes CASLGGALYNEQFF.

This chain's CDR3 is CASSPKGTSGGEQYV. DNA of the CDR3: TGCGCCAGCAGCCCGAAAGGGACTAGCGGGGGCGAGCAGTACGTC. V is TRBV5-1 and J is TRBJ2-7; 14 nucleotides align to TRBD2. In germline, CDR1 is SGHRS, CDR2 YFSETQ. CDR3 length equals 15 residues. The J segment lost 6 bases and the V segment lost 4 bases, leaving 6 bases of the junction unmatched.

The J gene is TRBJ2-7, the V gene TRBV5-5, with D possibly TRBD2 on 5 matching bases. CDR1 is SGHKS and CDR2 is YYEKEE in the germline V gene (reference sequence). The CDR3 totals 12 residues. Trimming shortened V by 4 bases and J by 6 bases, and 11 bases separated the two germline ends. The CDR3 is CASSREGGEQYF. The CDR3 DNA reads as TGTGCCAGCAGCAGGGAAGGAGGCGAGCAGTACTTC. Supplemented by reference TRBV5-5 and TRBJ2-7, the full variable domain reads DAGVTQSPTHLIKTRGQQVTLRCSPISGHKSVSWYQQVLGQGPQFIFQYYEKEERGRGNFPDRFSARQFPNYSSELNVNALLLGDSALYLCASSREGGEQYFGPGTRLTVT.

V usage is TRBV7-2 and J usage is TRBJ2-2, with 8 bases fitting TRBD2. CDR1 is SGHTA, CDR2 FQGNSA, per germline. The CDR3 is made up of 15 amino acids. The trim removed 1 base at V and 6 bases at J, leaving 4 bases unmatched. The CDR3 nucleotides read TGTGCCAGCAGCTTAGGCGGGGGGCTCCCCGGGGAGCTGTTTTTT. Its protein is CASSLGGGLPGELFF.

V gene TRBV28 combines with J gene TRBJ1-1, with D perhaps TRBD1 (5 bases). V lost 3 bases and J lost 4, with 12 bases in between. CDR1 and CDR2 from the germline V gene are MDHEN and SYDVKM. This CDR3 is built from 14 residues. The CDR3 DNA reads TGTGCCAGCAGTTTGGCCGGCGGGGCCACTGAAGCTTTCTTT. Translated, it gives CASSLAGGATEAFF.

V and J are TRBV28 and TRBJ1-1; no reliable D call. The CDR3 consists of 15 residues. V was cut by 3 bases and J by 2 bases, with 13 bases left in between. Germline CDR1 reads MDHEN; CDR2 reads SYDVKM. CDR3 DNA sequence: TGTGCCAGCAGTTTTCGCCCCGAGGGAAACACTGAAGCTTTCTTT. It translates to CASSFRPEGNTEAFF. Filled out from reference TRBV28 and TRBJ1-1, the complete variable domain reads DVKVTQSSRYLVKRTGEKVFLECVQDMDHENMFWYRQDPGLGLRLIYFSYDVKMKEKGDIPEGYSVSREKKERFSLILESASTNQTSMYLCASSFRPEGNTEAFFGQGTRLTVV.

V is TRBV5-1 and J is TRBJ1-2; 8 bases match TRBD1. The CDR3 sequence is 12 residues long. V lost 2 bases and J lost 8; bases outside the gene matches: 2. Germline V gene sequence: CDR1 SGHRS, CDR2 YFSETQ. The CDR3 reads CASSLQGGGYTF. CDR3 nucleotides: TGCGCCAGCAGCTTACAGGGGGGAGGCTACACCTTC.

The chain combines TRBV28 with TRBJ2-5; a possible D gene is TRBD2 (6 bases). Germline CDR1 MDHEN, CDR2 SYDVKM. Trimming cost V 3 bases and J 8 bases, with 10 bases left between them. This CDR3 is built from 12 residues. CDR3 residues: CASSFLRETQYF. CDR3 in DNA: TGTGCCAGCAGTTTTTTGCGGGAAACCCAGTACTTC.

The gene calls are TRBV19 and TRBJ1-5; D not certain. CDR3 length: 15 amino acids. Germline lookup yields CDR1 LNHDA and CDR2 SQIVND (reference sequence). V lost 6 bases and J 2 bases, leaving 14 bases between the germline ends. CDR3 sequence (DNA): TGTGCCAGTAGCCCCGGGGTAGTCGGCAATCAGCCCCAGCATTTT. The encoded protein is CASSPGVVGNQPQHF.

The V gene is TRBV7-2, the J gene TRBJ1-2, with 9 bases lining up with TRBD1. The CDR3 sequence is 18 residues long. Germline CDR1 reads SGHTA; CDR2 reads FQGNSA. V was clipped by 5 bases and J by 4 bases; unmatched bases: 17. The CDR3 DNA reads TGTGCCAGCAGCCCGGGGGGGGACAGGGTTCACCGTATCTATGGCTACACCTTC. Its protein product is CASSPGGDRVHRIYGYTF. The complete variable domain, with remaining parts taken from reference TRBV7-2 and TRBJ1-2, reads GAGVSQSPSNKVTEKGKDVELRCDPISGHTALYWYRQSLGQGLEFLIYFQGNSAPDKSGLPSDRFSAERTGGSVSTLTIQRTQQEDSAVYLCASSPGGDRVHRIYGYTFGSGTRLTVV.

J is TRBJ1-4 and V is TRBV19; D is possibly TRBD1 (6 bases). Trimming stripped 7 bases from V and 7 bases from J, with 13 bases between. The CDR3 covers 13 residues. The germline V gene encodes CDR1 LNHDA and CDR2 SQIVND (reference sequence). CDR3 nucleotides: TGTGCCAGTATTCGGGGGGCTAGTGAAAAACTGTTTTTT. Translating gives CASIRGASEKLFF.